These T cell receptor beta chains were read from a single sample in a study of CD8+ T cells in alopecia areata. Assay used: immunoSEQ multiplex PCR; TCRdb lists only in-frame clones, some missing. The sample lists over 150,000 clones; roughly 53% were seen once. The sample here was CD8+ T cells sorted from blood, taken at week 24, from a patient treated with tofacitinib. The receptors originated from a human donor with alopecia areata. The CDR3 runs from the conserved cysteine through the conserved F or W. D genes are given only for firm matches. Only some rows state a clone size, as once, few, many or a class for expanded clones.

v_gene	abundance	j_gene	len	d_gene	CDR3nt	CDR3aa
TRBV27	.	TRBJ1-1	13	.	TGTGCCAGCAGGCAGGGGAAGGACACTGAAGCTTTCTTT	CASRQGKDTEAFF
TRBV29-1	few	TRBJ2-2	16	TRBD1	TGCAGCGTTGAGGCTCCCGGGACAGGGAACACCGGGGAGCTGTTTTTT	CSVEAPGTGNTGELFF
TRBV25-1	.	TRBJ1-2	14	.	TGTGCCAGCAGTGAAGATTGGGGGCTCTATGGCTACACCTTC	CASSEDWGLYGYTF
TRBV6-5	.	TRBJ2-1	16	TRBD2	TGTGCCAGCAGTTACGAGTCCAGCGGGGGGGCGGATGAGCAGTTCTTC	CASSYESSGGADEQFF
TRBV6-6	.	TRBJ2-7	13	.	TGTGCCAGCAGCCCCAGTCTCACCTACGAGCAGTACTTC	CASSPSLTYEQYF
TRBV7-9	.	TRBJ1-4	14	.	TGTGCCAGCAGCTTGGGCGGCAGGGATGAAAAACTGTTTTTT	CASSLGGRDEKLFF
TRBV10-3	.	TRBJ1-2	19	TRBD1	TGTGCCATCAGTGAGTCGACTCCTTTAACAGGGGAATGGGCCTATGGCTACACCTTC	CAISESTPLTGEWAYGYTF
TRBV27	.	TRBJ2-1	15	TRBD1	TGTGCCAGCAGTTCGACCGGGACAGGGGCCAATGAGCAGTTCTTC	CASSSTGTGANEQFF
TRBV29-1	.	TRBJ2-1	16	.	TGCAGCGTTGAAGATCGGAGGGACAGCTCCTACAATGAGCAGTTCTTC	CSVEDRRDSSYNEQFF
TRBV29-1	.	TRBJ1-1	15	.	TGCAGCATGCGACAATTGCAGGGAGCGAACACTGAAGCTTTCTTT	CSMRQLQGANTEAFF
TRBV11-2	.	TRBJ2-1	15	.	TGTGCCAGCAGCTTAGAGGGGCGATCGAACCATGAGCAGTTCTTC	CASSLEGRSNHEQFF
TRBV30	.	TRBJ1-2	11	.	TGTGCCTGGAGTGTAGACGCTGGCTACACCTTC	CAWSVDAGYTF
TRBV15	.	TRBJ2-6	17	.	TGTGCCACCAGCAGAGATCGGGTACTCTCTGGGGCCAACGTCCTGACTTTC	CATSRDRVLSGANVLTF
TRBV30	once	TRBJ1-1	14	.	TGTGCCTGGAGTGTGTCAGGGATGAACACTGAAGCTTTCTTT	CAWSVSGMNTEAFF
TRBV29-1	.	TRBJ2-7	12	.	TGCAGCGCTACACATGGACCCTACGAGCAGTACTTC	CSATHGPYEQYF
TRBV6-5	.	TRBJ1-2	11	TRBD1	TGTGCCAGCGGACAGGGTGATGGCTACACCTTC	CASGQGDGYTF
TRBV13	.	TRBJ2-3	13	.	TGTGCCAGCGGCAGCTCTAGCACAGATACGCAGTATTTT	CASGSSSTDTQYF
TRBV7-9	.	TRBJ2-7	15	.	TGTGCCAGCAGCTTAGATAGGGGAGATGACTTCGAGCAGTACTTC	CASSLDRGDDFEQYF
TRBV20-1	.	TRBJ2-1	11	.	TGCAGTGCTCAACATGACAATGAGCAGTTCTTC	CSAQHDNEQFF
TRBV30	.	TRBJ2-7	14	TRBD1	TGTGCCTGGTCTCCGGGACAGGGTCCCAACGAGCAGTACTTC	CAWSPGQGPNEQYF
TRBV5-1	few	TRBJ2-3	14	.	TGCGCCAGCAGCCCTCACCGGGACCAAGATACGCAGTATTTT	CASSPHRDQDTQYF
TRBV6-5	few	TRBJ2-3	15	.	TGTGCCAGCAACCCCTTGCGCGGCACGGCAGATACGCAGTATTTT	CASNPLRGTADTQYF